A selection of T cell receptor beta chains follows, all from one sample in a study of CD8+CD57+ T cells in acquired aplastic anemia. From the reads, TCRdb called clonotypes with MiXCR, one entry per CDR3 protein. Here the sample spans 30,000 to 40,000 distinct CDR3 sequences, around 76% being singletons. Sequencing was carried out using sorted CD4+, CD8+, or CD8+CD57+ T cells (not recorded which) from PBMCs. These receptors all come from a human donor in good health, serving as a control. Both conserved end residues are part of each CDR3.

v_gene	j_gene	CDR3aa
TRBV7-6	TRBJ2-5	CASSLRLQTQYF
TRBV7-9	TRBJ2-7	CASSQGGEQYF
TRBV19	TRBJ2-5	CASSGQETQYF
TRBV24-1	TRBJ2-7	CATSAGIHEQYF
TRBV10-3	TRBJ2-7	CAISESPGTVPYEQYF
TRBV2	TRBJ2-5	CASSLSGGLGETQYF
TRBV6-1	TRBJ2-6	CASTMTGLSGANVLTF
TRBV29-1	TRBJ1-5	CSVVDRAGQPQHF
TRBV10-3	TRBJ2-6	CAISDWSAGANVLTF
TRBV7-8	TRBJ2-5	CASSNGQPQETQYF